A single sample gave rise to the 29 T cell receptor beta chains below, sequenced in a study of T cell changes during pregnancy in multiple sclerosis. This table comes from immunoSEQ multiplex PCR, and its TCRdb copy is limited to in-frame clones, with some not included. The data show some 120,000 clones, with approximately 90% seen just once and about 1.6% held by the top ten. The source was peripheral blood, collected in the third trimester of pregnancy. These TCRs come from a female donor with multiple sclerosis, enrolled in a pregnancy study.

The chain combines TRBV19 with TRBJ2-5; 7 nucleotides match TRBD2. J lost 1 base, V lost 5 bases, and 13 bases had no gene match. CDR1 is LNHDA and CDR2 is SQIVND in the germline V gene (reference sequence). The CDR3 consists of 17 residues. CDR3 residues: CASSPGWASGPQETQYF. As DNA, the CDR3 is TGTGCCAGTAGTCCCGGTTGGGCTAGCGGACCCCAAGAGACCCAGTACTTC.

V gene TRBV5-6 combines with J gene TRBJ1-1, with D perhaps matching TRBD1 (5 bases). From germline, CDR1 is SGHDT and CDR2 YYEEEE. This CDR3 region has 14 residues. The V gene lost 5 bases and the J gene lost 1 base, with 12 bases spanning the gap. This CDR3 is CASRTRQRNTEAFF. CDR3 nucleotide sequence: TGTGCCAGCAGAACCCGACAGAGGAACACTGAAGCTTTCTTT.

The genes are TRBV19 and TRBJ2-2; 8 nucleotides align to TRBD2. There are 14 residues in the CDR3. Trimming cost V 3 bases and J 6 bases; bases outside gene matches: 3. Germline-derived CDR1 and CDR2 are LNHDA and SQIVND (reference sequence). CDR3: CASSIGRGAGELFF. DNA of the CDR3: TGTGCCAGTAGTATCGGGCGGGGGGCCGGGGAGCTGTTTTTT.

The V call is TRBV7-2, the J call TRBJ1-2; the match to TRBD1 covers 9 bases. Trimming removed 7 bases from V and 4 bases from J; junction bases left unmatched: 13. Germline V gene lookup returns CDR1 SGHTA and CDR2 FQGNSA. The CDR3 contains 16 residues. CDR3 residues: CASKRTGEGAGYGYTF. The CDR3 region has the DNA TGTGCCAGCAAGAGGACAGGGGAGGGGGCTGGCTATGGCTACACCTTC. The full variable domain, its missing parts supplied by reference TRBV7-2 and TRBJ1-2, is GAGVSQSPSNKVTEKGKDVELRCDPISGHTALYWYRQSLGQGLEFLIYFQGNSAPDKSGLPSDRFSAERTGGSVSTLTIQRTQQEDSAVYLCASKRTGEGAGYGYTFGSGTRLTVV.

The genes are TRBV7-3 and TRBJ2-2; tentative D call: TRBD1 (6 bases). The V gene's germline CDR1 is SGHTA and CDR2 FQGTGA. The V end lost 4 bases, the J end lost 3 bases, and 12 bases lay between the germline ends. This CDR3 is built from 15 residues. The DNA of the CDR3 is TGTGCCAGCAGCTCCCAGGGGCCTTACACCGGGGAGCTGTTTTTT. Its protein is CASSSQGPYTGELFF.

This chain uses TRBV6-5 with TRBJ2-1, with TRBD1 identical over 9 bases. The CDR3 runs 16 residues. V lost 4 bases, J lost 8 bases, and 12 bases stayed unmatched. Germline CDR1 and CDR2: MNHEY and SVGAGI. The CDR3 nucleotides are TGTGCCAGCAGTTCCCTAACCGGGACAGGGATTCATGAGCAGTTCTTC. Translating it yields CASSSLTGTGIHEQFF.

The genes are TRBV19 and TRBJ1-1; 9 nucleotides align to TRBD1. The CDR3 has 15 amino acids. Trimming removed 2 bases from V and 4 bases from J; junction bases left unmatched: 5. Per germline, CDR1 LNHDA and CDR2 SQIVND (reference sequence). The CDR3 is CASSITPTGGTEAFF. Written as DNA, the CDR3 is TGTGCCAGTAGTATAACTCCGACAGGGGGCACTGAAGCTTTCTTT.

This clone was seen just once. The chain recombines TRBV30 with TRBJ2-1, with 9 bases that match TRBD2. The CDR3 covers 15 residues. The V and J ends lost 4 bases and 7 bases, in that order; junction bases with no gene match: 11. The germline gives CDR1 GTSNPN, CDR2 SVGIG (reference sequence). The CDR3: CAWTRLAVMGNEQFF. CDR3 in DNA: TGTGCCTGGACCCGACTAGCGGTGATGGGGAATGAGCAGTTCTTC.

The CDR3 DNA sequence: TGTGCCAGCAGCTTGGGACTAGCAGGAAGGGAGACCCAGTACTTC. It codes for CASSLGLAGRETQYF. This chain connects TRBV5-4 to TRBJ2-5; 7 positions match TRBD2. The CDR3 has 15 amino acids. From germline, CDR1 is SGHNT and CDR2 YYREEE (reference sequence). V lost 0 bases and J lost 5; bases outside the gene matches: 7.

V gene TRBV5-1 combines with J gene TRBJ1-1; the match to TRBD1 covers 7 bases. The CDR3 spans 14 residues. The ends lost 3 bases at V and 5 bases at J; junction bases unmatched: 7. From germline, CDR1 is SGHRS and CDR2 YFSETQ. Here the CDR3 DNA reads TGCGCCAGCAGCTCATGGACAGGAAGGACTGAAGCTTTCTTT. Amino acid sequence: CASSSWTGRTEAFF. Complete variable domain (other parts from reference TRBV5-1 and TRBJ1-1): KAGVTQTPRYLIKTRGQQVTLSCSPISGHRSVSWYQQTPGQGLQFLFEYFSETQRNKGNFPGRFSGRQFSNSRSEMNVSTLELGDSALYLCASSSWTGRTEAFFGQGTRLTVV.

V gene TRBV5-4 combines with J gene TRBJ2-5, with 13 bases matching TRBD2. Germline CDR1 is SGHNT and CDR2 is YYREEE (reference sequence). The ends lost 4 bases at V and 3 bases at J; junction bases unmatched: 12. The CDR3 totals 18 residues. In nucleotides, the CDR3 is TGTGCCAGCAGCGCCACCGGACTAGCGGGAGTGGGGAAAGAGACCCAGTACTTC. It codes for CASSATGLAGVGKETQYF. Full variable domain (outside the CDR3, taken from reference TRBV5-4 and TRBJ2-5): ETGVTQSPTHLIKTRGQQVTLRCSSQSGHNTVSWYQQALGQGPQFIFQYYREEENGRGNFPPRFSGLQFPNYSSELNVNALELDDSALYLCASSATGLAGVGKETQYFGPGTRLLVL.

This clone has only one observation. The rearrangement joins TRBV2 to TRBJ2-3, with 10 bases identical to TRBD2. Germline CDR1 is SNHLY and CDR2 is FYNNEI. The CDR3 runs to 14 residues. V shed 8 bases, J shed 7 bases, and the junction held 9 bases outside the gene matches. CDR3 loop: CASPTPSGRNTQYF. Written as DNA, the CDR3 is TGTGCCAGCCCGACTCCTAGCGGGAGAAATACGCAGTATTTT. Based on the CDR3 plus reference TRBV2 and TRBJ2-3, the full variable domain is EPEVTQTPSHQVTQMGQEVILRCVPISNHLYFYWYRQILGQKVEFLVSFYNNEISEKSEIFDDQFSVERPDGSNFTLKIRSTKLEDSAMYFCASPTPSGRNTQYFGPGTRLTVL.

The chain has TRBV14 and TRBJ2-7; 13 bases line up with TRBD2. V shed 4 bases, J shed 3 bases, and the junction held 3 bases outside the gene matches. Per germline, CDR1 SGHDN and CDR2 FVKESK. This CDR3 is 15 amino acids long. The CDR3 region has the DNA TGTGCCAGCAGCCTAGGGACTAGCGGGATCTACGAGCAGTACTTC. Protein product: CASSLGTSGIYEQYF.

The CDR3 loop is CASSPVGGHGGNEQFF. DNA of the CDR3: TGTGCCAGCTCACCGGTGGGGGGGCACGGTGGTAATGAGCAGTTCTTC. This chain uses TRBV18 with TRBJ2-1, with D perhaps matching TRBD2 (7 bases). The length of the CDR3 is 16 residues. Trimming took 3 bases from V and 7 from J, leaving 19 bases between them. Germline assignment: CDR1 KGHSH and CDR2 LQKENI.

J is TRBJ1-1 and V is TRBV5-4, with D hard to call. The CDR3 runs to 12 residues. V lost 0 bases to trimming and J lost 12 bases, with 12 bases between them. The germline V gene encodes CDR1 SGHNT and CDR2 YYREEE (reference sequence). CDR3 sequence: CASSLDSRVPFF. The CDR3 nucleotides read TGTGCCAGCAGCTTGGACAGTCGAGTTCCTTTCTTT.

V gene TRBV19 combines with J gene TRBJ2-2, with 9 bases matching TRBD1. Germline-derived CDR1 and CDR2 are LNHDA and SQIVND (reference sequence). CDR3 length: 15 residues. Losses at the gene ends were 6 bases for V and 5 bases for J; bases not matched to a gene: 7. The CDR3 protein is CASSSWDRATGELFF. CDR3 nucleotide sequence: TGTGCCAGTAGCTCGTGGGACAGGGCTACCGGGGAGCTGTTTTTT.

The CDR3 protein is CASSEGSTREQYF. For the CDR3, the DNA is TGTGCCAGCAGTGAAGGCTCGACTCGGGAGCAGTACTTC. The J gene is TRBJ2-7, the V gene TRBV6-1, with D uncertain. Germline CDR1 MNHNS, CDR2 SASEGT. The CDR3 runs to 13 residues. Trimming removed 1 base at V and 7 bases at J, with 11 bases between.

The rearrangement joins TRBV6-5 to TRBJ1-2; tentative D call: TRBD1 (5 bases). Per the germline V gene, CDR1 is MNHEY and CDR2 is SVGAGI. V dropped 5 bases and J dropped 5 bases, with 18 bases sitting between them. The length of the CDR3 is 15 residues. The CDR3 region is CASSTPLGGGYGYTF. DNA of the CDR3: TGTGCCAGCAGTACCCCGCTGGGGGGAGGATATGGCTACACCTTC.

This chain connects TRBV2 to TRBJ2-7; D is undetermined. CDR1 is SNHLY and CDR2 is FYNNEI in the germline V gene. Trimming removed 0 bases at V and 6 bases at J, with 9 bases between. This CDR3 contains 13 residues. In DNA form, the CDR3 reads TGTGCCAGCAGTGAAGCGATGACTCTCGAGCAGTACTTC. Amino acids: CASSEAMTLEQYF.

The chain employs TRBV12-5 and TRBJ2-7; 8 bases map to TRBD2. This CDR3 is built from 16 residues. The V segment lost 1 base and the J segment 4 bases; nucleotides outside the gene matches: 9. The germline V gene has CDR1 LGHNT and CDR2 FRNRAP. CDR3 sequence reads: CASGLAHGGAKYEQYF. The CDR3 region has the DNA TGTGCTAGTGGTTTGGCCCACGGGGGGGCTAAGTACGAGCAGTACTTC. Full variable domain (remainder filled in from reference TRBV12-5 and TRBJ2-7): DARVTQTPRHKVTEMGQEVTMRCQPILGHNTVFWYRQTMMQGLELLAYFRNRAPLDDSGMPKDRFSAEMPDATLATLKIQPSEPRDSAVYFCASGLAHGGAKYEQYFGPGTRLTVT.

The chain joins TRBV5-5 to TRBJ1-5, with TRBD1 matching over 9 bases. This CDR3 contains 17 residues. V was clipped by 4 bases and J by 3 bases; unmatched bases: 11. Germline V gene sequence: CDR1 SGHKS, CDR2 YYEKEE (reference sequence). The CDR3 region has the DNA TGTGCCAGCAGCAAATATCCGGGACAGGGAAACAATCAGCCCCAGCATTTT. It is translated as CASSKYPGQGNNQPQHF.

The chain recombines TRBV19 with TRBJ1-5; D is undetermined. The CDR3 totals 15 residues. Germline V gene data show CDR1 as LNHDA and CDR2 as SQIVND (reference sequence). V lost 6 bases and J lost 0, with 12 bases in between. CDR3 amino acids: CASSGSRHSNQPQHF. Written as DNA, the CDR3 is TGTGCCAGTAGCGGGAGCAGGCATAGCAATCAGCCCCAGCATTTT.

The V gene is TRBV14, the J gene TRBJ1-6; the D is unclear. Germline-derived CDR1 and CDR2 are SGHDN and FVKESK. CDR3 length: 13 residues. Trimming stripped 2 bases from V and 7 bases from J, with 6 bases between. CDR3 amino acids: CASSQQANSPLHF. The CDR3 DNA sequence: TGTGCCAGCAGCCAACAGGCCAATTCACCCCTCCACTTT.

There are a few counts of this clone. CDR3 sequence reads: CASSFPPTGTGRNTIYF. In DNA, the CDR3 is TGTGCCAGCAGCTTTCCTCCAACCGGGACAGGCCGAAACACCATATATTTT. The rearrangement joins TRBV5-6 to TRBJ1-3; the match to TRBD1 covers 8 bases. Trimming at V came to 2 bases and at J to 5 bases, leaving 12 bases not matched to a gene. Germline-derived CDR1 and CDR2 are SGHDT and YYEEEE. The CDR3 sequence is 17 residues long.

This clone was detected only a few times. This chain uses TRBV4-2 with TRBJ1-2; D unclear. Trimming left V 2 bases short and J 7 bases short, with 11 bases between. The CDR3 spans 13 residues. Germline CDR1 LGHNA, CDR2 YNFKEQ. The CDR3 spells CASSQLTESGYTF. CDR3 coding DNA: TGTGCCAGCAGCCAACTTACAGAGTCTGGCTACACCTTC.

This chain's CDR3 is CASSPRGDTQYF. The DNA of the CDR3 is TGTGCCAGCAGCCCTAGGGGGGATACGCAGTATTTT. The rearrangement links TRBV9 to TRBJ2-3, with TRBD1 as a possible D gene (6 bases). Germline CDR1 and CDR2: SGDLS and YYNGEE. V lost 4 bases to trimming and J lost 6 bases, with 9 bases between them. The CDR3 runs to 12 residues. Filled out from reference TRBV9 and TRBJ2-3, the complete variable domain reads DSGVTQTPKHLITATGQRVTLRCSPRSGDLSVYWYQQSLDQGLQFLIQYYNGEERAKGNILERFSAQQFPDLHSELNLSSLELGDSALYFCASSPRGDTQYFGPGTRLTVL.

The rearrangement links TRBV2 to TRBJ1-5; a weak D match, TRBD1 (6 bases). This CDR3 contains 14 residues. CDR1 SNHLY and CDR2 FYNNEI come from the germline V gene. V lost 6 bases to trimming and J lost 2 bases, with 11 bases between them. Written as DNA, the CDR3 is TGTGCCAGCAGCCCGGGGACACGCAATCAGCCCCAGCATTTT. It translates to CASSPGTRNQPQHF.

CDR3 coding DNA: TGTGCCAGCAGCCCAACGGCTAGCGGAGGCCCCTACGAGCAGTACTTC. This translates into CASSPTASGGPYEQYF. J is TRBJ2-7 and V is TRBV7-6; TRBD2 matches at 7 bases. From germline, CDR1 is SGHVS and CDR2 FNYEAQ. The CDR3 is made up of 16 amino acids. V gave up 5 bases and J gave up 2 bases; unmatched junction bases: 12.

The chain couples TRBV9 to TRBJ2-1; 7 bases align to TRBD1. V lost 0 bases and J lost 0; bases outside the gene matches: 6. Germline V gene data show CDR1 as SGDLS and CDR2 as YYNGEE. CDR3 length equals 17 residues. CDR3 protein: CASSVGHRQGSYNEQFF. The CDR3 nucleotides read TGTGCCAGCAGCGTAGGACATCGACAGGGCTCCTACAATGAGCAGTTCTTC.